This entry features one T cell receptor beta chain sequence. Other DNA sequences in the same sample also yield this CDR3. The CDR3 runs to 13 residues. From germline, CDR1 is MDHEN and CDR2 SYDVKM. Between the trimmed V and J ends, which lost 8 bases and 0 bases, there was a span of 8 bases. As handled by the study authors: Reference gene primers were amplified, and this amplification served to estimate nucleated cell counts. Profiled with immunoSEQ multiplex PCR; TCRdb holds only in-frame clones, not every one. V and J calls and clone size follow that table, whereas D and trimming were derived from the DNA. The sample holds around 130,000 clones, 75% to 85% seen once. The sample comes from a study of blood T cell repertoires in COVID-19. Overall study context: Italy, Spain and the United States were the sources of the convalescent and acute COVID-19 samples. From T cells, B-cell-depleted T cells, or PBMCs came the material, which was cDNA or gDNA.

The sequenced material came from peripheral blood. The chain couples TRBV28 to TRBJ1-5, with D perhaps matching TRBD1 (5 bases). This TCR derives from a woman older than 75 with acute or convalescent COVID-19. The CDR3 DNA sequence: TGTGCCAGCTCCAGGGATAGCAATCAGCCCCAGCATTTT. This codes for CASSRDSNQPQHF.